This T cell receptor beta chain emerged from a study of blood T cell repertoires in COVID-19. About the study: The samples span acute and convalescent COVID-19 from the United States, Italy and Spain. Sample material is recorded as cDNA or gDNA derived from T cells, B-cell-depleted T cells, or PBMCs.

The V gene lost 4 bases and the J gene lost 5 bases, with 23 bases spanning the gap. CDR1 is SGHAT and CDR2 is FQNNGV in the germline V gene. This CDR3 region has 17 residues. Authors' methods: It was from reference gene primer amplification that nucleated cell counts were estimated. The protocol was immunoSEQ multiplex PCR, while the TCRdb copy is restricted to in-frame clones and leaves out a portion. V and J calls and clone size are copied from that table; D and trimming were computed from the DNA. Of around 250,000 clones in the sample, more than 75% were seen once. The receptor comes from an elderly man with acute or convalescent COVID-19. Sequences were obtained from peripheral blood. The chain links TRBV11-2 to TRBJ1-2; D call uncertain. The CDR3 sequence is CASSSTSGRPREYGYTF. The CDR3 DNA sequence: TGTGCCAGCAGCTCAACCAGCGGCAGACCAAGGGAATATGGCTACACCTTC. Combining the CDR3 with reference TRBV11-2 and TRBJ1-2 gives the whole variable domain EAGVAQSPRYKIIEKRQSVAFWCNPISGHATLYWYQQILGQGPKLLIQFQNNGVVDDSQLPKDRFSAERLKGVDSTLKIQPAKLEDSAVYLCASSSTSGRPREYGYTFGSGTRLTVV.